The clone carrying this TCR beta chain showed up just a few times. Antigen: not known. TCRdb re-called the 5' RACE reads through MiXCR, storing one row per CDR3 protein. The sample includes 200,000 to 250,000 distinct CDR3 sequences, approximately 16% seen only once; the top ten take roughly 42%. This CDR3 is built from 12 residues. V was shortened by 2 bases and J by 5 bases, with 6 bases between the two germline ends. The germline CDR1 and CDR2 sequences are SGHAT and FQNNGV. This sample is drawn from a study of CD8 T cells in ankylosing spondylitis. Findings and caveats of the study: In ankylosing spondylitis blood, a motif of about eight highly homologous TCR beta variants appeared characteristic.

The clonotype was recovered from a male donor with ankylosing spondylitis. This chain uses TRBV11-2 with TRBJ1-1, with D unclear. The source material was blood, either unsorted or a sorted T cell fraction (not recorded which). CDR3 region: CASSLKQTEAFF. As DNA, the CDR3 is TGTGCCAGCAGCTTAAAACAGACTGAAGCTTTCTTT.